This T cell receptor (beta chain) was sequenced for a study of type 1 regulatory T cells. The overall study: T-allo10 is a Tr1-enriched, alloantigen-specific CD4 T cell product made in vitro.

In this sample, this clonotype turned up a few times. A single record per CDR3 protein comes from TCRdb applying MiXCR to the reads. Of 80,000 to 100,000 distinct CDR3 sequences listed, less than 40% were seen once; the top ten hold 2.2%. The sequenced sample was CD4+ T cells, either the whole sample or a sorted fraction (not recorded which). The clonotype comes from a human donor in good health.

CDR3 residues: CASSFQDRAPQPQHF. CDR3 bases: TGTGCCAGCAGCTTCCAGGACAGGGCGCCTCAGCCCCAGCATTTT. The rearrangement links TRBV5-5 to TRBJ1-5, with 8 bases aligning to TRBD1. J gave up 6 bases and V 2 bases, and 7 bases lay outside the gene matches. The CDR3 consists of 15 residues. Germline CDR1 is SGHKS and CDR2 is YYEKEE (reference sequence).